This T cell receptor (beta chain) was observed in a study of cytomegalovirus exposure and HLA in healthy donors. About the research overall: A data release that came early held some 84 million unique TCRs from HLA-typed donors.

The PCR used 60 Vbeta and 13 Jbeta primers. Sequencing used immunoSEQ multiplex PCR; TCRdb keeps in-frame clones, though not all of them. The sample lists 90,000 to 120,000 clones, 74% seen once, with less than 3.5% in the top ten. On this clone itself: As yet, its antigen is unknown.

Trimming removed 2 bases at V and 0 bases at J, with 8 bases between. CDR3 length: 15 amino acids. CDR1 is SGHVS, CDR2 FQNEAQ, per germline. Study results and caveats: It was reportedly the case that the classifier diagnosed cytomegalovirus status with high specificity and sensitivity. An analysis done earlier found most TCR beta V segments productive about 87% or about 30% of the time. Relative to the approximately 630-donor mean, N-insertions were reportedly fewer in an Asian-associated ancestry cluster in a later analysis.

This receptor was obtained from a man aged 50-59 years in good health and CMV-seropositive. V and J are TRBV7-8 and TRBJ1-3; D might be TRBD1 (6 bases). Material for sequencing was PBMCs. CDR3 sequence reads: CASSLSRGSGNTIYF. CDR3 coding DNA: TGTGCCAGCAGCTTAAGCAGGGGCTCTGGAAACACCATATATTTT.